One and the same sample provided the 4 T cell receptor beta chains below, sequenced in a study of blood T cell repertoires in COVID-19 (dated by TCRdb to between 2020 and 2021). Receptors were amplified or captured by the immunoSEQ multiplex PCR assay. TCRdb took over this immuneACCESS table, retaining in-frame rearrangements with V and J assigned. Such tables are incomplete; in checked studies, under half of the missing clones stem from an unresolved V gene, and the remainder is unexplained. The sample profile shows 200,000 to 250,000 clones; 89% of them were found once. The biggest ten clones account for about 6.3% of the sample. Sequencing was performed on peripheral blood. These receptor sequences come from a man aged 60 to 69 who had recovered from COVID-19.

J is TRBJ1-6 and V is TRBV9, with 11 bases aligning to TRBD1. Trimming at V came to 2 bases and at J to 9 bases, leaving 7 bases not matched to a gene. Germline values: CDR1 SGDLS, CDR2 YYNGEE. The CDR3 contains 16 residues. In nucleotides, the CDR3 is TGTGCCAGCAGCGTGACGGGGACAGGGGGTGGTTCACCCCTCCACTTT. Translation: CASSVTGTGGGSPLHF. Together with reference TRBV9 and TRBJ1-6, the CDR3 gives the full variable domain: DSGVTQTPKHLITATGQRVTLRCSPRSGDLSVYWYQQSLDQGLQFLIQYYNGEERAKGNILERFSAQQFPDLHSELNLSSLELGDSALYFCASSVTGTGGGSPLHFGNGTRLTVT.

The chain uses TRBV7-3 and TRBJ2-2; the D gene is possibly TRBD1 (6 bases). CDR1 is SGHTA and CDR2 is FQGTGA in the germline V gene. Trimming removed 6 bases from V and 0 bases from J, with 8 bases in between. The CDR3 totals 14 residues. The CDR3 sequence is CASRGQSNTGELFF. The CDR3 DNA reads as TGTGCCAGCAGAGGACAGTCGAACACCGGGGAGCTGTTTTTT.

The genes are TRBV6-2 or TRBV6-3 and TRBJ2-7, with D hard to call. This CDR3 region has 13 residues. V shed 4 bases and J shed 4 bases, with 11 bases lying between them. In germline, CDR1 is MNHEY, CDR2 SVGEGT. CDR3 sequence: CASSFFDGYEQYF. CDR3 sequence (DNA): TGTGCCAGCAGTTTCTTCGACGGGTACGAGCAGTACTTC.

This rearrangement joins TRBV5-4 to TRBJ2-5, with 7 bases aligning to TRBD2. CDR3 length equals 14 residues. Germline V gives CDR1 SGHNT, CDR2 YYREEE (reference sequence). V shed 4 bases and J 1 base; nucleotides not matched to a gene: 4. CDR3 in DNA: TGTGCCAGCAGCCCCAGCGGGATCCAAGAGACCCAGTACTTC. This gives the protein CASSPSGIQETQYF.